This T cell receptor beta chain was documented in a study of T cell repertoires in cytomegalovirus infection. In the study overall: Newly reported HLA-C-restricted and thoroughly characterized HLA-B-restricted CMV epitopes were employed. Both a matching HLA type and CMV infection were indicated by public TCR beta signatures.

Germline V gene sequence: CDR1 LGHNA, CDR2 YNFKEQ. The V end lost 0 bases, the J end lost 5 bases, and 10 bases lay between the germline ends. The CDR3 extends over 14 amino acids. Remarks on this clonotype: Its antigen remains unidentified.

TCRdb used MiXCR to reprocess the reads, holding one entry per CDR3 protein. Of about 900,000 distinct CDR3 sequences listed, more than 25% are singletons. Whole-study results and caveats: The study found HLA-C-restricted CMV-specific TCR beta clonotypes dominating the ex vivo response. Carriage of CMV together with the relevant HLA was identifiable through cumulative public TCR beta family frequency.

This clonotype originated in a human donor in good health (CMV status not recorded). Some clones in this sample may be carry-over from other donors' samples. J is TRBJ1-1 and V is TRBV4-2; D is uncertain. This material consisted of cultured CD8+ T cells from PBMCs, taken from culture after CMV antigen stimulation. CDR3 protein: CASSQELGPTEAFF. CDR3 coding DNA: TGTGCCAGCAGCCAAGAGTTAGGGCCGACTGAAGCTTTCTTT.